Listed here are 10 T cell receptor beta chains from one sample, sequenced in a study of blood T cell repertoires in COVID-19. TCRdb's copy holds only in-frame clones and misses some; the assay was immunoSEQ multiplex PCR. Of some 60,000 clones listed, roughly 83% are singletons. Sequenced material: peripheral blood. Receptor source: a man aged 45 to 65 with COVID-19, enrolled during active disease.

The rearrangement joins TRBV4-2 to TRBJ2-2; possibly TRBD1 for D (5 bases). The CDR3 has 15 amino acids. From germline, CDR1 is LGHNA and CDR2 YNFKEQ. Trimming shortened V by 1 base and J by 3 bases, and 9 bases separated the two germline ends. CDR3 sequence: CASSQGRGDTGELFF. In nucleotides, the CDR3 is TGTGCCAGCAGCCAAGGTAGGGGCGACACCGGGGAGCTGTTTTTT.

The rearrangement links TRBV19 to TRBJ2-1, with TRBD1 matching 9 bases. The CDR3 is made up of 15 amino acids. V lost 4 bases to trimming and J lost 7 bases; unmatched junction nucleotides: 8. From germline, CDR1 is LNHDA and CDR2 SQIVND (reference sequence). The chain's CDR3 is CASSRGQGWTNEQFF. Here the CDR3 DNA reads TGTGCCAGTAGTAGGGGACAGGGTTGGACGAATGAGCAGTTCTTC. Supplemented by reference TRBV19 and TRBJ2-1, the full variable domain reads DGGITQSPKYLFRKEGQNVTLSCEQNLNHDAMYWYRQDPGQGLRLIYYSQIVNDFQKGDIAEGYSVSREKKESFPLTVTSAQKNPTAFYLCASSRGQGWTNEQFFGPGTRLTVL.

This chain joins TRBV5-1 and TRBJ1-6; D is uncertain. Per the germline V gene, CDR1 is SGHRS and CDR2 is YFSETQ. CDR3 length: 14 amino acids. The V and J ends lost 0 bases and 5 bases respectively, with 6 bases between them. CDR3 region: CASSLGENNSPLHF. The CDR3 region has the DNA TGCGCCAGCAGCTTGGGTGAGAATAATTCACCCCTCCACTTT.

The genes are TRBV5-8 and TRBJ2-2; TRBD2 matches 8 bases. The CDR3 covers 15 residues. V lost 4 bases, J lost 6 bases, and 8 bases stayed unmatched. Germline CDR1 and CDR2: SGHTS and YDEGEE. The CDR3 DNA reads TGTGCCAGCAGCAAGACTAGCGCGGGGGCCGGGGAGCTGTTTTTT. Its protein product is CASSKTSAGAGELFF.

The chain's CDR3 is CASSLAGLGPYGYTF. Here the CDR3 DNA reads TGTGCCAGCAGCTTGGCCGGGTTGGGGCCCTATGGCTACACCTTC. This chain links TRBV5-5 with TRBJ1-2, with D possibly TRBD1 on 5 matching bases. This CDR3 comprises 15 residues. V was shortened by 0 bases and J by 4 bases, with 13 bases between the two germline ends. Germline lookup yields CDR1 SGHKS and CDR2 YYEKEE (reference sequence). Combining the CDR3 with reference TRBV5-5 and TRBJ1-2 gives the whole variable domain DAGVTQSPTHLIKTRGQQVTLRCSPISGHKSVSWYQQVLGQGPQFIFQYYEKEERGRGNFPDRFSARQFPNYSSELNVNALLLGDSALYLCASSLAGLGPYGYTFGSGTRLTVV.

The genes are TRBV5-4 and TRBJ1-6; D uncertain. This CDR3 has 15 residues. Trimming pared 1 base from V and 2 bases from J, leaving 7 bases between. The germline CDR1 and CDR2 sequences are SGHNT and YYREEE (reference sequence). CDR3 DNA sequence: TGTGCCAGCAGCTTGCCGGGAGCCTATAATTCACCCCTCCACTTT. Its protein product is CASSLPGAYNSPLHF. Variable domain in full (rest from reference TRBV5-4 and TRBJ1-6): ETGVTQSPTHLIKTRGQQVTLRCSSQSGHNTVSWYQQALGQGPQFIFQYYREEENGRGNFPPRFSGLQFPNYSSELNVNALELDDSALYLCASSLPGAYNSPLHFGNGTRLTVT.

The chain is built from TRBV5-6 and TRBJ2-5, with TRBD1 identical over 11 bases. Per the germline V gene, CDR1 is SGHDT and CDR2 is YYEEEE. V lost 1 base and J lost 5; bases outside the gene matches: 4. The CDR3 extends over 15 amino acids. CDR3 bases: TGTGCCAGCAGCTTGAGGACAGGGGGCTCGGAGACCCAGTACTTC. This encodes CASSLRTGGSETQYF.

This sequence joins TRBV2 and TRBJ1-4; D may be TRBD1 (6 bases). CDR3 length equals 17 residues. V gave up 7 bases and J gave up 6 bases, with 24 bases separating them. Germline V gene data show CDR1 as SNHLY and CDR2 as FYNNEI. CDR3 nucleotide sequence: TGTGCCAGCAAGCCGGGGCAGGGGAAAGGGGAAGATGAAAAACTGTTTTTT. This translates into CASKPGQGKGEDEKLFF.

The rearrangement links TRBV5-1 to TRBJ2-7; D unclear. Germline CDR1 SGHRS, CDR2 YFSETQ. Between the trimmed V and J ends, which lost 4 bases and 0 bases, there was a span of 11 bases. This CDR3 is built from 14 residues. The CDR3 DNA is TGCGCCAGCAGCCTGGACGCAGGCTCCTACGAGCAGTACTTC. Residues: CASSLDAGSYEQYF.

This clone has a handful of counts. The chain is built from TRBV2 and TRBJ1-2, with TRBD1 as a possible D gene (5 bases). The V end lost 7 bases, the J end lost 4 bases, and 10 bases lay between the germline ends. Germline lookup yields CDR1 SNHLY and CDR2 FYNNEI. This CDR3 has 12 residues. The CDR3 nucleotides are TGTGCCAGCATGACAGAGAGCTATGGCTACACCTTC. This translates into CASMTESYGYTF.